This T cell receptor (beta chain) was captured by sequencing in a study of T cells after yellow fever vaccination. The length of the CDR3 is 13 residues. Trimming removed 6 bases from V and 3 bases from J, with 9 bases in between. They built TCR cDNA with 5'RACE template switching, a step that put in a universal primer site and UMIs. Each CDR3 protein is one row after TCRdb ran MiXCR on the 5' RACE reads. The data hold 200,000 to 300,000 distinct CDR3 sequences, with 13% observed a single time. The sample holds a few counts of this clonotype. The TCR sequence derives from a young man who received the YFV17D yellow fever vaccine. The V gene is TRBV12-3 or TRBV12-4, the J gene TRBJ1-3; D is unresolved. Sequenced here: CD4+ T cells sorted from PBMCs, sampled 45 days after the yellow fever booster vaccination. The CDR3 spells CASSGHNGNTIYF. CDR3 DNA: TGTGCCAGCAGCGGGCATAATGGAAACACCATATATTTT.